Each of the 21 T cell receptor beta chains below was sequenced from the same sample in a study of blood T cell repertoires in COVID-19. Measured with immunoSEQ multiplex PCR; TCRdb has only the in-frame clones, and not every one. Altogether more than 80,000 clones are present, about four fifths being singletons, with the ten largest covering about 2%. Sequencing used peripheral blood. These receptors all come from a woman aged 70-85 years with acute or convalescent COVID-19.

The genes are TRBV5-5 and TRBJ1-4; D may be TRBD1 (6 bases). The V end lost 1 base, the J end lost 7 bases, and 26 bases lay between the germline ends. CDR1 SGHKS and CDR2 YYEKEE come from the germline V gene (reference sequence). This CDR3 has 19 amino acids. The CDR3 DNA follows: TGTGCCAGCAGCTTGTCGGTTTATCAACAGGGTTGGGGGAGTGAAAAACTGTTTTTT. Residues: CASSLSVYQQGWGSEKLFF.

This chain connects TRBV2 to TRBJ1-4; the D is unclear. The germline V gene has CDR1 SNHLY and CDR2 FYNNEI. The CDR3 is 14 residues long. V was shortened by 8 bases and J by 0 bases, with 10 bases between the two germline ends. The CDR3 nucleotides read TGTGCCAGCGTCCCCAGTGCAACTAATGAAAAACTGTTTTTT. Protein product: CASVPSATNEKLFF.

This clone was counted a few times. The chain is built from TRBV27 and TRBJ2-7, with 7 bases aligning to TRBD1. With 2 bases clipped from V and 2 bases from J, the junction kept 3 bases outside the gene matches. The germline V gene has CDR1 MNHEY and CDR2 SMNVEV (reference sequence). This CDR3 is built from 14 residues. CDR3 in DNA: TGTGCCAGCAGTTTAAGGCAGGGGGCCTACGAGCAGTACTTC. It yields the protein CASSLRQGAYEQYF.

The chain uses TRBV29-1 and TRBJ1-3; D gene uncertain. Germline CDR1 reads SQVTM; CDR2 reads ANQGSEA. The CDR3 runs to 16 residues. V gave up 2 bases and J gave up 0 bases, with 14 bases separating them. Written as DNA, the CDR3 is TGCAGCGTTGAAACCGACGGACTGCACTCTGGAAACACCATATATTTT. Its translation: CSVETDGLHSGNTIYF.

This clone came up a few times. This sequence joins TRBV29-1 and TRBJ1-2; D may be TRBD1 (6 bases). Deletions cut 6 bases from V and 4 bases from J, with 18 bases between. The CDR3 has 14 residues. CDR1 is SQVTM and CDR2 is ANQGSEA in the germline V gene. The CDR3 spells CSVGSDSFLYGYTF. The CDR3 coding sequence is TGCAGCGTGGGTTCGGACAGCTTCCTCTATGGCTACACCTTC.

The chain combines TRBV9 with TRBJ1-1; unclear D gene. The CDR3 is 14 residues long. The V and J ends lost 2 bases and 1 base respectively, with 9 bases between them. CDR1 and CDR2 from the germline V gene are SGDLS and YYNGEE. The DNA for the CDR3 is TGTGCCAGCAGCGTGGACTCAGCGAACACTGAAGCTTTCTTT. Its translation is CASSVDSANTEAFF.

This chain links TRBV28 with TRBJ1-1; 9 positions match TRBD1. Germline CDR1 is MDHEN and CDR2 is SYDVKM. The CDR3 has 14 residues. V lost 9 bases, J lost 5 bases, and 10 bases stayed unmatched. CDR3 nucleotides: TGTGCCAGTAATACAGGGGGCAGAAGGACTGAAGCTTTCTTT. Its protein product is CASNTGGRRTEAFF.

The rearrangement joins TRBV7-3 to TRBJ1-1; 8 bases agree with TRBD1. Germline V lookup: CDR1 SGHTA, CDR2 FQGTGA. V gave up 4 bases and J gave up 7 bases; unmatched junction bases: 5. This CDR3 comprises 13 residues. DNA of the CDR3: TGTGCCAGCAGCTATAACAGGGGGGGTGAAGCTTTCTTT. It is translated as CASSYNRGGEAFF. The full variable domain, its missing parts supplied by reference TRBV7-3 and TRBJ1-1, is GAGVSQTPSNKVTEKGKYVELRCDPISGHTALYWYRQSLGQGPEFLIYFQGTGAADDSGLPNDRFFAVRPEGSVSTLKIQRTERGDSAVYLCASSYNRGGEAFFGQGTRLTVV.

In the case of this clone: This CDR3 is also generated by other DNA sequences in the sample. The chain uses TRBV19 and TRBJ1-5; the match to TRBD1 covers 9 bases. V dropped 1 base and J dropped 4; count of bases not matched to a gene: 2. The CDR3 is 15 residues long. Germline V gene lookup returns CDR1 LNHDA and CDR2 SQIVND (reference sequence). CDR3 residues: CASSIGGTGNQPQHF. The CDR3 nucleotides read TGTGCCAGTAGTATAGGAGGGACAGGGAATCAGCCCCAGCATTTT.

The V gene is TRBV7-8, the J gene TRBJ1-1; D gene uncertain. V lost 7 bases, J lost 3 bases, and 12 bases lay in between. Germline loops: CDR1 SGHVS, CDR2 FQNEAQ. The CDR3 has 13 residues. DNA of the CDR3: TGTGCCAGCACCTTGTTACGAGACACTGAAGCTTTCTTT. It is translated as CASTLLRDTEAFF.

The V call is TRBV9, the J call TRBJ2-7, with D possibly matching TRBD1 (6 bases). Germline CDR1 reads SGDLS; CDR2 reads YYNGEE. This CDR3 has 15 amino acids. V dropped 3 bases and J dropped 1 base, with 14 bases sitting between them. This CDR3 reads CASSGGPGQSYEQYF. The CDR3 DNA is TGTGCCAGCAGCGGCGGACCGGGACAATCCTACGAGCAGTACTTC.

The chain employs TRBV18 and TRBJ2-5; TRBD1 matches at 7 bases. CDR1 is KGHSH, CDR2 LQKENI, per germline. V was clipped by 0 bases and J by 0 bases; unmatched bases: 7. The length of the CDR3 is 17 residues. The CDR3 reads CASSPPMPGGHQETQYF. DNA of the CDR3: TGTGCCAGCTCACCACCAATGCCAGGGGGTCACCAAGAGACCCAGTACTTC.

The chain couples TRBV11-3 to TRBJ2-1, with 11 positions matching TRBD2. The germline V gene has CDR1 SGHNT and CDR2 YENEEA. J lost 0 bases, V lost 1 base, and 2 bases had no gene match. The CDR3 sequence is 17 residues long. CDR3 nucleotide sequence: TGTGCCAGCAGCTTAGGTCTAGCGGGGGGCTCCTACAATGAGCAGTTCTTC. Its translation is CASSLGLAGGSYNEQFF.

V and J are TRBV5-1 and TRBJ2-6, with a tentative D call TRBD1 (6 bases). The CDR3 is made up of 16 amino acids. Germline assignment: CDR1 SGHRS and CDR2 YFSETQ. Trimming left V 1 base short and J 2 bases short, with 10 bases between. CDR3 nucleotide sequence: TGCGCCAGCAGCTTGTTAACAGGGCCTGGGGCCAACGTCCTGACTTTC. Protein product: CASSLLTGPGANVLTF. Based on the CDR3 plus reference TRBV5-1 and TRBJ2-6, the full variable domain is KAGVTQTPRYLIKTRGQQVTLSCSPISGHRSVSWYQQTPGQGLQFLFEYFSETQRNKGNFPGRFSGRQFSNSRSEMNVSTLELGDSALYLCASSLLTGPGANVLTFGAGSRLTVL.

CDR3 region: CASSIRAPGYNSPLHF. The CDR3 region has the DNA TGTGCCAGTAGTATACGAGCTCCCGGCTATAATTCACCCCTCCACTTT. This chain joins TRBV19 and TRBJ1-6, with D hard to call. Trimming stripped 2 bases from V and 3 bases from J, with 11 bases between. This CDR3 comprises 16 residues. The germline V gene encodes CDR1 LNHDA and CDR2 SQIVND (reference sequence).

The genes are TRBV11-2 and TRBJ1-4; 9 bases agree with TRBD1. This CDR3 has 16 amino acids. After removal of 5 bases from V and 10 bases from J, the junction contained 14 bases not matched to a gene. The V gene's germline CDR1 is SGHAT and CDR2 FQNNGV. The CDR3 bases are TGTGCCAGCAGCCCTCGGGCACCGGGACAGGGCGGAAAACTGTTTTTT. It yields the protein CASSPRAPGQGGKLFF.

This chain connects TRBV5-1 to TRBJ2-7; a possible D gene is TRBD2 (6 bases). The CDR3 loop spans 13 amino acids. Germline CDR1 SGHRS, CDR2 YFSETQ. V was pared by 1 base and J by 6 bases, with 11 bases between. CDR3 DNA sequence: TGCGCCAGCAGCTTGACCGGGGGAGTCGAGCAGTACTTC. This gives the protein CASSLTGGVEQYF. Using reference TRBV5-1 and TRBJ2-7 for the parts outside the CDR3, the full variable domain is KAGVTQTPRYLIKTRGQQVTLSCSPISGHRSVSWYQQTPGQGLQFLFEYFSETQRNKGNFPGRFSGRQFSNSRSEMNVSTLELGDSALYLCASSLTGGVEQYFGPGTRLTVT.

J is TRBJ2-3 and V is TRBV15; TRBD2 matches at 9 bases. V was clipped by 1 base and J by 6 bases; unmatched bases: 5. The CDR3 consists of 15 residues. Germline assignment: CDR1 LNHNV and CDR2 YYDKDF (reference sequence). CDR3 protein: CATSRGGGAYDTQYF. CDR3 coding DNA: TGTGCCACCAGCAGAGGCGGGGGGGCCTACGATACGCAGTATTTT.

CDR3 sequence reads: CASSIVTVGNTIYF. CDR3 nucleotides: TGTGCCAGTAGTATAGTTACAGTCGGAAACACCATATATTTT. The rearrangement uses TRBV19 and TRBJ1-3; D gene ambiguous. The length of the CDR3 is 14 residues. Germline V gene lookup returns CDR1 LNHDA and CDR2 SQIVND (reference sequence). V was trimmed by 1 base and J by 4 bases, leaving 8 bases between them. The full variable domain, rest sourced from reference TRBV19 and TRBJ1-3, is DGGITQSPKYLFRKEGQNVTLSCEQNLNHDAMYWYRQDPGQGLRLIYYSQIVNDFQKGDIAEGYSVSREKKESFPLTVTSAQKNPTAFYLCASSIVTVGNTIYFGEGSWLTVV.

The table lists this clone with a count of one. The chain joins TRBV20-1 to TRBJ2-7, with 7 bases that match TRBD1. This CDR3 is 11 amino acids long. In germline, CDR1 is DFQATT, CDR2 SNEGSKA (reference sequence). V shed 5 bases, J shed 6 bases, and the junction held 4 bases outside the gene matches. The CDR3 spells CSAPTGAEQYF. CDR3 in DNA: TGCAGTGCTCCCACAGGGGCCGAGCAGTACTTC.

The rearrangement links TRBV25-1 to TRBJ1-3; D perhaps matches TRBD1 (6 bases). There are 15 residues in the CDR3. Trimming took 5 bases from V and 0 from J, leaving 11 bases between them. The germline V gene has CDR1 MGHDK and CDR2 SYGVNS. CDR3 residues: CASSRTGSSGNTIYF. The DNA of the CDR3 is TGTGCCAGCAGTCGTACAGGGAGCTCTGGAAACACCATATATTTT.